The clone carrying this TCR beta chain occurred many times. TCRdb used MiXCR to reprocess the reads, holding one entry per CDR3 protein. The sample shows a few hundred thousand distinct CDR3 sequences, 15% to 20% of them seen only once. This sample was included in a study of T cell repertoires in cytomegalovirus infection. The CDR3 is 15 residues long. The germline gives CDR1 SGHTA, CDR2 FQGNSA. J lost 4 bases, V lost 2 bases, and 4 bases had no gene match. The sample consisted of PBMCs. The TCR was taken from a human donor in good health (CMV status not recorded). Some clones in this sample may be carry-over from other donors' samples. V is TRBV7-2 and J is TRBJ2-2; 7 nucleotides agree with TRBD2. The CDR3 nucleotides are TGTGCCAGCAGCTTACGGGGGGACGGCACCGGGGAGCTGTTTTTT. Translated, it gives CASSLRGDGTGELFF.